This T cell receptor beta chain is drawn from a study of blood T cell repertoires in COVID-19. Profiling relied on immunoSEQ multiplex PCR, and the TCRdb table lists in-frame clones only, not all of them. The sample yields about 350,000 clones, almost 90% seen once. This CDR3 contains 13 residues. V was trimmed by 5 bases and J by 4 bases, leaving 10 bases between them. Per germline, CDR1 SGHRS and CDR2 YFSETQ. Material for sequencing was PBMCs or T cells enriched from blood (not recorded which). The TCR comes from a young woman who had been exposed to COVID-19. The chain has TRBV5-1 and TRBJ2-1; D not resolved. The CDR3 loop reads CASSLPGYNEQFF. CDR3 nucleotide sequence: TGCGCCAGCAGTCTCCCAGGTTACAATGAGCAGTTCTTC.